One sample yielded the 11 T cell receptor beta chains listed below, sequenced in a study of early T cells in non-severe SARS-CoV-2 infection. From the 5' RACE reads, TCRdb called clonotypes with MiXCR, one entry per CDR3 protein. Here the sample spans 55,000 to 70,000 distinct CDR3 sequences, 8.5% to 10% being singletons. Source material: whole blood. The receptor source for this set is an adult who was a healthcare worker with PCR-confirmed SARS-CoV-2 infection or an uninfected control (not recorded which).

This clonotype was seen more than once but under ten times. The gene calls are TRBV7-9 and TRBJ2-7; D is unresolved. CDR1 and CDR2 (germline): SEHNR, FQNEAQ (reference sequence). The CDR3 covers 13 residues. Trimming stripped 4 bases from V and 4 bases from J, with 11 bases between. CDR3 DNA: TGTGCCAGCAGCTCGAACGCGGAATACGAGCAGTACTTC. Amino acid sequence: CASSSNAEYEQYF.

The rearrangement joins TRBV11-2 to TRBJ1-2; 8 bases are a match to TRBD1. With 1 base clipped from V and 3 bases from J, the junction kept 7 bases outside the gene matches. CDR1 is SGHAT and CDR2 is FQNNGV in the germline V gene. The CDR3 extends over 16 amino acids. CDR3 residues: CASSLAPGQGYYGYTF. The CDR3 DNA follows: TGTGCCAGCAGCTTAGCCCCAGGACAGGGCTACTATGGCTACACCTTC.

The chain uses TRBV6-6 and TRBJ2-2, with 7 positions matching TRBD2. V trimming: 7 bases; J trimming: 7 bases; junction bases outside the gene matches: 21. The CDR3 spans 18 residues. The germline CDR1 and CDR2 sequences are MNHNY and SVGAGI (reference sequence). The DNA for the CDR3 is TGTGCCAGCAAACCATCTTTTTCGAGGGCAGGGACTAACGGGGAGCTGTTTTTT. This codes for CASKPSFSRAGTNGELFF.

The table lists this clonotype with many counts. The V and J genes are TRBV5-6 and TRBJ2-3; no clear D gene. V was pared by 0 bases and J by 1 base, with 9 bases between. The CDR3 extends over 15 amino acids. CDR1 and CDR2 from the germline V gene are SGHDT and YYEEEE. The CDR3 loop is CASSLELKGTDTQYF. DNA of the CDR3: TGTGCCAGCAGCTTGGAATTAAAGGGCACAGATACGCAGTATTTT.

This clonotype occurred many times. The V and J genes are TRBV20-1 and TRBJ1-5; TRBD1 agrees at 7 bases. V lost 3 bases, J lost 5 bases, and 4 bases stayed unmatched. CDR3 length: 13 amino acids. CDR1 DFQATT and CDR2 SNEGSKA come from the germline V gene (reference sequence). The CDR3 protein is CSASRGADQPQHF. The CDR3 nucleotides are TGCAGTGCTAGCAGGGGGGCGGATCAGCCCCAGCATTTT.

This clonotype was detected many times. The chain carries TRBV5-4 and TRBJ2-5; D may be TRBD2 (7 bases). CDR3 length: 16 residues. Per the germline V gene, CDR1 is SGHNT and CDR2 is YYREEE (reference sequence). The V and J ends lost 5 bases and 1 base respectively, with 18 bases between them. The chain's CDR3 is CASSGGGTTLQETQYF. Written as DNA, the CDR3 is TGTGCCAGCAGTGGGGGCGGGACTACACTCCAAGAGACCCAGTACTTC.

The chain has TRBV7-6 and TRBJ2-2; D is possibly TRBD2 (6 bases). Trimming removed 7 bases at V and 7 bases at J, with 28 bases between. This CDR3 has 18 residues. From germline, CDR1 is SGHVS and CDR2 FNYEAQ. CDR3 sequence reads: CASTPYPPGEGRGGELFF. The CDR3 DNA reads TGTGCCAGCACCCCATATCCCCCGGGAGAAGGGCGCGGCGGGGAGCTGTTTTTT.

The chain combines TRBV3-1 with TRBJ1-6; perhaps TRBD1 as D (5 bases). The germline V gene encodes CDR1 LGHDT and CDR2 YNNKEL (reference sequence). Trimming removed 2 bases from V and 4 bases from J, with 9 bases in between. The CDR3 consists of 15 residues. The CDR3, as DNA: TGTGCCAGCAGCCAACGGGACTTTTATAATTCACCCCTCCACTTT. This sequence encodes CASSQRDFYNSPLHF. Combining the CDR3 with reference TRBV3-1 and TRBJ1-6 gives the whole variable domain DTAVSQTPKYLVTQMGNDKSIKCEQNLGHDTMYWYKQDSKKFLKIMFSYNNKELIINETVPNRFSPKSPDKAHLNLHINSLELGDSAVYFCASSQRDFYNSPLHFGNGTRLTVT.

This clonotype has at least ten counts. The V call is TRBV6-5, the J call TRBJ2-7, with D perhaps given as TRBD1 or TRBD2 (5 bases each). The CDR3 is 11 amino acids. Deletions cut 5 bases from V and 5 bases from J, with 7 bases between. Per the germline V gene, CDR1 is MNHEY and CDR2 is SVGAGI. The chain's CDR3 is CASSRGDEQYF. Written as DNA, the CDR3 is TGTGCCAGCAGTCGAGGGGACGAGCAGTACTTC.

This chain joins TRBV4-3 and TRBJ2-2; D is uncertain. CDR3 length: 15 residues. The V end was cut by 0 bases, the J end by 5 bases, with 10 bases between. CDR1 and CDR2 from the germline V gene are LGHNA and YSLEER. The CDR3 nucleotides are TGCGCCAGCAGCCAAGATCCCAGCACGACCGGGGAGCTGTTTTTT. Protein: CASSQDPSTTGELFF.

This clonotype was found once. The CDR3 does not end in the conserved phenylalanine or tryptophan, so this is likely a read error. This chain links TRBV11-2 with TRBJ2-3; 8 bases match TRBD2. Germline assignment: CDR1 SGHAT and CDR2 FQNNGV. The V gene end was trimmed by 3 bases and the J gene end by 5 bases; junction bases not matched to a gene: 7. The CDR3 contains 15 residues. Here the CDR3 DNA reads TGTGCCAGCAGCTTTCGCGGGAGGACACAAGATACGCAGTATTTG. Translating gives CASSFRGRTQDTQYL.